Listed here are 24 T cell receptor beta chains from one sample, sequenced in a study of HIV-infected patients and healthy controls. TCRdb itself ran the 5' RACE reads through MiXCR, one entry per CDR3 protein. This sample carries under 70,000 distinct CDR3 sequences, 15% to 20% of them seen once, and the ten largest clones take 1.4%. The sequencing sample was made of CD4+ T cells from blood. The origin of the receptors is a human donor in good health.

The chain has TRBV2 and TRBJ2-7; D ambiguous. The CDR3 sequence is 13 residues long. Germline loops: CDR1 SNHLY, CDR2 FYNNEI. Trimming took off 6 bases at V and 0 bases at J, with 9 bases between the two ends. The CDR3 nucleotides are TGTGCCAGCAGACATTCTAGCTCCTACGAGCAGTACTTC. It encodes CASRHSSSYEQYF.

This clonotype has more than one count but fewer than ten. The chain employs TRBV2 and TRBJ2-1; the D gene is possibly TRBD2 (5 bases). V lost 10 bases and J 4 bases, leaving 17 bases between the germline ends. This CDR3 has 14 residues. Germline V lookup: CDR1 SNHLY, CDR2 FYNNEI. The CDR3 protein is CANSPPTGYNEQFF. DNA of the CDR3: TGTGCCAACAGCCCCCCCACGGGGTACAATGAGCAGTTCTTC.

J is TRBJ1-1 and V is TRBV18; a weak D match, TRBD1 (5 bases). Germline V gene lookup returns CDR1 KGHSH and CDR2 LQKENI. V was shortened by 3 bases and J by 0 bases, with 14 bases between the two germline ends. CDR3 length equals 16 residues. This CDR3 reads CASSPPGGLVNTEAFF. Here the CDR3 DNA reads TGTGCCAGCTCACCGCCCGGGGGTTTGGTGAACACTGAAGCTTTCTTT.

The rearrangement uses TRBV6-2 or TRBV6-3 and TRBJ1-5; the D is unclear. Per germline, CDR1 MNHEY and CDR2 SVGEGT. The CDR3 extends over 15 amino acids. V was clipped by 10 bases and J by 3 bases, with 19 bases between them. The CDR3 DNA sequence: TGTGCCACCCTTCCGGGGTTATTTACCAATCAGCCCCAGCATTTT. It specifies CATLPGLFTNQPQHF.

This clonotype was seen a handful of times. The chain links TRBV19 to TRBJ1-1; possible D gene TRBD1, 5 bases. Trimming pared 2 bases from V and 6 bases from J, leaving 16 bases between. Germline V gene lookup returns CDR1 LNHDA and CDR2 SQIVND (reference sequence). This CDR3 is built from 15 residues. In nucleotides, the CDR3 is TGTGCCAGTAGTATATCCAGGGCGGCGATCTCTGAAGCTTTCTTT. Its protein product is CASSISRAAISEAFF.

This clonotype was seen more than once but under ten times. The chain combines TRBV24-1 with TRBJ2-3; 13 bases match TRBD2. V was clipped by 2 bases and J by 2 bases; unmatched bases: 6. CDR3 length: 18 residues. In germline, CDR1 is KGHDR, CDR2 SFDVKD. In nucleotides, the CDR3 is TGTGCCACCAGTGATTCCGCCGGGACTAGCGGGACCACAGATACGCAGTATTTT. Protein sequence: CATSDSAGTSGTTDTQYF.

This clonotype was seen ten or more times. V is TRBV2 and J is TRBJ2-5; perhaps TRBD1 as D (5 bases). V lost 8 bases to trimming and J lost 1 base, with 11 bases between them. This CDR3 comprises 13 residues. Germline-derived CDR1 and CDR2 are SNHLY and FYNNEI. The CDR3 sequence: CASYKGIQETQYF. CDR3 bases: TGTGCCAGCTACAAGGGGATCCAAGAGACCCAGTACTTC.

This rearrangement joins TRBV11-2 to TRBJ2-2; TRBD1 matches 8 bases. The trim removed 5 bases at V and 4 bases at J, leaving 9 bases unmatched. The CDR3 covers 16 residues. Germline V lookup: CDR1 SGHAT, CDR2 FQNNGV. CDR3 residues: CASSPVATGGTGELFF. The CDR3, as DNA: TGTGCCAGCAGCCCCGTAGCCACAGGGGGCACCGGGGAGCTGTTTTTT.

This clonotype was found a few times. The chain recombines TRBV7-6 with TRBJ1-1, with D possibly TRBD1 on 5 matching bases. The V gene's germline CDR1 is SGHVS and CDR2 FNYEAQ. V was clipped by 0 bases and J by 2 bases, with 13 bases between them. CDR3 size: 16 residues. In DNA, the CDR3 is TGTGCCAGCAGCTTAGCTTCCACAGGAGCAAACACTGAAGCTTTCTTT. This sequence encodes CASSLASTGANTEAFF. The full variable domain, in which reference TRBV7-6 and TRBJ1-1 provide the parts outside the CDR3, is GAGVSQSPRYKVTKRGQDVALRCDPISGHVSLYWYRQALGQGPEFLTYFNYEAQQDKSGLPNDRFSAERPEGSISTLTIQRTEQRDSAMYRCASSLASTGANTEAFFGQGTRLTVV.

This clonotype came up many times. V and J are TRBV29-1 and TRBJ2-7; tentatively, D is TRBD2 (6 bases). Trimming stripped 4 bases from V and 0 bases from J, with 22 bases between. The CDR3 extends over 17 amino acids. The germline V gene has CDR1 SQVTM and CDR2 ANQGSEA. CDR3 coding DNA: TGCAGCGTTGTCGGTCAGGGCCTAGCGAAGAGCTCCTACGAGCAGTACTTC. Amino acid sequence: CSVVGQGLAKSSYEQYF.

Ten or more counts support this clonotype. The V gene is TRBV18, the J gene TRBJ1-6; 12 nucleotides agree with TRBD1. The CDR3 is made up of 17 amino acids. Per the germline V gene, CDR1 is KGHSH and CDR2 is LQKENI. Trimming took 2 bases from V and 16 from J; bases not matched to a gene: 15. DNA for the CDR3: TGTGCCAGCTCACCAACGGCGGGGGGACAGGGGGCGATCCATCTCCACTTT. It is translated as CASSPTAGGQGAIHLHF. Based on the CDR3 plus reference TRBV18 and TRBJ1-6, the full variable domain is NAGVMQNPRHLVRRRGQEARLRCSPMKGHSHVYWYRQLPEEGLKFMVYLQKENIIDESGMPKERFSAEFPKEGPSILRIQQVVRGDSAAYFCASSPTAGGQGAIHLHFGNGTRLTVT.

This clonotype occurred many times. CDR3 sequence: CASSLTGTNQETQYF. The CDR3 bases are TGTGCCAGCAGCCTAACCGGGACCAACCAAGAGACCCAGTACTTC. This sequence joins TRBV5-5 and TRBJ2-5; D may be TRBD1 or TRBD2 (5 bases each). The V end was cut by 4 bases, the J end by 0 bases, with 13 bases between. This CDR3 region has 15 residues. Germline V gene data show CDR1 as SGHKS and CDR2 as YYEKEE (reference sequence).

CDR3: CASSWGGNTEAFF. CDR3 nucleotides: TGTGCCAGCAGTTGGGGAGGAAACACTGAAGCTTTCTTT. The chain employs TRBV6-6 and TRBJ1-1, with D unclear. The CDR3 runs 13 residues. The germline V and J ends were trimmed by 4 bases and 2 bases, with 8 bases remaining between them. Germline assignment: CDR1 MNHNY and CDR2 SVGAGI (reference sequence).

Notes on this clonotype: Compared with germline, one end of the junction differs, possibly owing to a read error. This rearrangement joins TRBV5-1 to TRBJ2-3, with 9 bases matching TRBD1. The CDR3 has 15 amino acids. Germline V gene sequence: CDR1 SGHRS, CDR2 YFSETQ. The DNA for the CDR3 is TGCACCAGCAGACCAGCCGGGACAGGGTCCCTCACGCAGTATTTT. The encoded protein is CTSRPAGTGSLTQYF.

This clonotype was recorded a few times. This chain links TRBV29-1 with TRBJ1-2; D gene unclear. The CDR3 has 12 amino acids. Germline assignment: CDR1 SQVTM and CDR2 ANQGSEA. Trimming removed 2 bases at V and 0 bases at J, with 4 bases between. CDR3 sequence reads: CSVETTNYGYTF. The CDR3 DNA sequence: TGCAGCGTTGAAACAACTAACTATGGCTACACCTTC. Using reference TRBV29-1 and TRBJ1-2 for the parts outside the CDR3, the full variable domain is SAVISQKPSRDICQRGTSLTIQCQVDSQVTMMFWYRQQPGQSLTLIATANQGSEATYESGFVIDKFPISRPNLTFSTLTVSNMSPEDSSIYLCSVETTNYGYTFGSGTRLTVV.

This clonotype was observed many times. This chain links TRBV10-2 with TRBJ1-6; D possibly corresponds to TRBD1 (5 bases). The CDR3 has 13 amino acids. V was shortened by 8 bases and J by 10 bases, with 15 bases between the two germline ends. CDR1 is WSHSY and CDR2 is SAAADI in the germline V gene. The chain's CDR3 is CASGGTGGSPLHF. The CDR3 nucleotides are TGCGCCAGCGGTGGGACGGGAGGATCACCCCTCCACTTT.

There are a few counts of this clonotype. This chain connects TRBV18 to TRBJ1-6; 9 nucleotides line up with TRBD1. V shed 6 bases and J 7 bases; nucleotides not matched to a gene: 4. The CDR3 has 14 amino acids. Germline lookup yields CDR1 KGHSH and CDR2 LQKENI. Here the CDR3 reads CASSGQGYNSPLHF. CDR3 coding DNA: TGTGCCAGCTCGGGACAGGGTTACAATTCACCCCTCCACTTT.

As to this clonotype: Being one base from a much bigger clone, this may be a read error. This chain joins TRBV7-8 and TRBJ1-2, with a weak D call TRBD1 (6 bases). CDR3 length equals 13 residues. Between the trimmed V and J ends, which lost 4 bases and 2 bases, there was a span of 8 bases. Germline CDR1 and CDR2: SGHVS and FQNEAQ. CDR3 DNA sequence: TGTGCCAGCAGCTCCGGACAGAACTATGGCTACACCTTC. Amino acids: CASSSGQNYGYTF.

This clonotype came up a few times. The genes are TRBV20-1 and TRBJ2-3; 10 bases are shared with TRBD2. The V gene end was trimmed by 3 bases and the J gene end by 5 bases; junction bases not matched to a gene: 8. In germline, CDR1 is DFQATT, CDR2 SNEGSKA (reference sequence). The CDR3 totals 15 residues. For the CDR3, the DNA is TGCAGTGCTAGCTCCCTAGCGGGAGTTTTAGATACGCAGTATTTT. This codes for CSASSLAGVLDTQYF.

This clonotype was picked up one time. The J gene is TRBJ2-3, the V gene TRBV4-1; D call uncertain. Germline-derived CDR1 and CDR2 are MGHRA and YSYEKL. The length of the CDR3 is 14 residues. V was trimmed by 4 bases and J by 4 bases, leaving 12 bases between them. Written as DNA, the CDR3 is TGCGCCAGCAGCCGGTTTGGCATCCCAGATACGCAGTATTTT. This gives the protein CASSRFGIPDTQYF.

The V and J genes are TRBV9 and TRBJ2-7; D is possibly TRBD1 (6 bases). Germline CDR1 and CDR2: SGDLS and YYNGEE. The CDR3 contains 14 residues. V shed 1 base and J shed 6 bases, with 14 bases lying between them. CDR3: CASSVSASRGEQYF. The DNA of the CDR3 is TGTGCCAGCAGCGTATCTGCCAGCAGGGGCGAGCAGTACTTC.

The chain couples TRBV6-5 to TRBJ2-7, with D possibly being TRBD1 (6 bases). The CDR3 covers 15 residues. Germline CDR1 is MNHEY and CDR2 is SVGAGI. V shed 0 bases and J shed 1 base, with 10 bases lying between them. DNA of the CDR3: TGTGCCAGCAGTTACTCCAGGGACATGTCCTACGAGCAGTACTTC. Its translation is CASSYSRDMSYEQYF.

This clonotype was seen repeatedly, ten times or more. The chain combines TRBV7-2 with TRBJ2-1, with TRBD2 identical over 8 bases. With V trimmed by 1 base and J by 7 bases, 9 bases remained unmatched. This CDR3 spans 16 amino acids. Germline V lookup: CDR1 SGHTA, CDR2 FQGNSA. The CDR3 loop is CASSLGGSGVQNEQFF. For the CDR3, the DNA is TGTGCCAGCAGCTTAGGGGGTAGCGGGGTACAAAATGAGCAGTTCTTC. Full variable domain (missing parts from reference TRBV7-2 and TRBJ2-1): GAGVSQSPSNKVTEKGKDVELRCDPISGHTALYWYRQSLGQGLEFLIYFQGNSAPDKSGLPSDRFSAERTGGSVSTLTIQRTQQEDSAVYLCASSLGGSGVQNEQFFGPGTRLTVL.

V usage is TRBV7-3 and J usage is TRBJ2-7; the D is unclear. In germline, CDR1 is SGHTA, CDR2 FQGTGA. Trimming removed 5 bases from V and 0 bases from J, with 11 bases in between. This CDR3 contains 14 residues. The CDR3 spells CASSKDVSSYEQYF. Here the CDR3 DNA reads TGTGCCAGCAGCAAGGACGTCAGCTCCTACGAGCAGTACTTC. The whole variable domain, remainder taken from reference TRBV7-3 and TRBJ2-7, is GAGVSQTPSNKVTEKGKYVELRCDPISGHTALYWYRQSLGQGPEFLIYFQGTGAADDSGLPNDRFFAVRPEGSVSTLKIQRTERGDSAVYLCASSKDVSSYEQYFGPGTRLTVT.